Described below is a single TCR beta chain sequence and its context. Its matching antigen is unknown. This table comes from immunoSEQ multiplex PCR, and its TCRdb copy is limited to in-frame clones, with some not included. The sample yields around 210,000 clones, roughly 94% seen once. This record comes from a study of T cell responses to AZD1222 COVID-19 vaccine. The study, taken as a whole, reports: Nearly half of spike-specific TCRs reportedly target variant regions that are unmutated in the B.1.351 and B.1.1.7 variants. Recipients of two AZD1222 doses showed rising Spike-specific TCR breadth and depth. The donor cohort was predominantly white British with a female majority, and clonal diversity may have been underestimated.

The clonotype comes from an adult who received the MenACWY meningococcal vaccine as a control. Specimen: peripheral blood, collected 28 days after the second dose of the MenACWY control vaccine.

CDR3 in DNA: TGTGCCAGCAGCTTAGGACTAGCGGGGAACACCGGGGAGCTGTTTTTT. This encodes CASSLGLAGNTGELFF. The chain links TRBV7-9 to TRBJ2-2; 10 bases fit TRBD2. V shed 1 base, J shed 1 base, and the junction held 0 bases outside the gene matches. The CDR3 has 16 amino acids. Germline lookup yields CDR1 SEHNR and CDR2 FQNEAQ (reference sequence).